This record concerns one T cell receptor beta chain sequence. Original processing notes: Amplification of reference gene primers was used by the study to estimate nucleated cell counts. Produced via immunoSEQ multiplex PCR; TCRdb's table is partial and in-frame only. The V and J calls and clone size were taken over from that table, and D and trimming were inferred from the DNA. The table records some 300,000 clones, 75% to 90% of them present only once. The sample comes from a study of blood T cell repertoires in COVID-19. Study overall: T cells, B-cell-depleted T cells, or PBMCs provided the cDNA or gDNA that served as material.

One Seattle source followed patients from active infection through their disease course. This CDR3 contains 13 residues. CDR1 and CDR2 from the germline V gene are KGHSH and LQKENI. V lost 4 bases and J lost 6; bases outside the gene matches: 1. This TCR was sampled from a woman aged 70-85 years with COVID-19, enrolled during active disease. The chain couples TRBV18 to TRBJ1-2; 11 nucleotides line up with TRBD1. The sequenced material came from peripheral blood. CDR3 sequence: CASSRDRGNGYTF. The DNA for the CDR3 is TGTGCCAGCTCACGGGACAGGGGGAATGGCTACACCTTC.